The 12 T cell receptor beta chains below come from one sample, sequenced in a study of T cells expressing NK-cell markers (TCRdb year 2020). The method behind the library was 5' RACE. Data came from an Illumina HiSeq 2000. After reprocessing by TCRdb, each CDR3 protein sequence is one entry, and no DNA is given. The table kept for this sample lists 450,000 to 600,000 distinct CDR3 sequences. The ten largest clones capture less than 4.5% of the sample. Material for sequencing was blood T cells: a sorted CD56 or NKG2C T cell subset, CD4+ or CD8+ T cells, or bulk PBMC T cells (not recorded which). The source is a man between 18 and 29 years old in good health. Donor details come from another sample of the same person, matched by shared clones.

The chain uses TRBV28 and TRBJ2-7; TCRdb's D call of TRBD1 is untestable without DNA. CDR1 and CDR2 from the germline V gene are MDHEN and SYDVKM. The CDR3 has 15 residues. Here the CDR3 reads CASSAGTGLSYEQYF.

The J gene is TRBJ2-2, the V gene TRBV10-3. The germline V gene has CDR1 ENHRY and CDR2 SYGVKD. This CDR3 has 14 amino acids. CDR3 amino acids: CAISDFGDTGELFF.

This chain uses TRBV7-8 with TRBJ1-6. Germline V gene sequence: CDR1 SGHVS, CDR2 FQNEAQ. The length of the CDR3 is 13 residues. CDR3 sequence: CALTTGPGSPLHF.

The V gene is TRBV7-2, the J gene TRBJ2-5; TCRdb's D call of TRBD2 is untestable without DNA. Per germline, CDR1 SGHTA and CDR2 FQGNSA. The length of the CDR3 is 20 residues. The CDR3 loop is CASSARGPSMGYEPVETQYF.

The genes are TRBV5-6 and TRBJ2-1; lacking DNA, the TRBD2 call made by TCRdb goes unchecked. From germline, CDR1 is SGHDT and CDR2 YYEEEE. The CDR3 has 15 residues. The CDR3 sequence is CASSLAGLAVNEQFF. Full variable domain (outside the CDR3, taken from reference TRBV5-6 and TRBJ2-1): DAGVTQSPTHLIKTRGQQVTLRCSPKSGHDTVSWYQQALGQGPQFIFQYYEEEERQRGNFPDRFSGHQFPNYSSELNVNALLLGDSALYLCASSLAGLAVNEQFFGPGTRLTVL.

The chain recombines TRBV25-1 with TRBJ2-3; without DNA, the TCRdb call of TRBD2 cannot be checked. The germline V gene encodes CDR1 MGHDK and CDR2 SYGVNS. The CDR3 runs to 18 residues. The CDR3 reads CASSEFGTSGSIPDTQYF.

J is TRBJ2-2 and V is TRBV28; the TRBD1 assignment by TCRdb is unverifiable without DNA. The germline V gene encodes CDR1 MDHEN and CDR2 SYDVKM. The CDR3 loop spans 14 amino acids. CDR3 sequence: CASRRGGGTGELFF.

The rearrangement uses TRBV2 and TRBJ1-2. This CDR3 is 13 amino acids long. The V gene's germline CDR1 is SNHLY and CDR2 FYNNEI. CDR3 in amino acids: CASSSGLPNGYTF. The whole variable domain, remainder taken from reference TRBV2 and TRBJ1-2, is EPEVTQTPSHQVTQMGQEVILRCVPISNHLYFYWYRQILGQKVEFLVSFYNNEISEKSEIFDDQFSVERPDGSNFTLKIRSTKLEDSAMYFCASSSGLPNGYTFGSGTRLTVV.

The chain employs TRBV6-1 and TRBJ1-2. CDR3 length: 15 residues. Germline values: CDR1 MNHNS, CDR2 SASEGT. CDR3 loop: CASSEDGLTNYGYTF.

The genes are TRBV5-1 and TRBJ2-7; the D call from TCRdb, TRBD2, cannot be confirmed without DNA. Germline CDR1 SGHRS, CDR2 YFSETQ. This CDR3 is built from 15 residues. The CDR3: CASSEGLAGIYEQYF.

The rearrangement joins TRBV7-3 to TRBJ2-7; the D call from TCRdb, TRBD1, cannot be confirmed without DNA. Germline lookup yields CDR1 SGHTA and CDR2 FQGTGA. The CDR3 runs to 13 residues. CDR3 sequence reads: CASSPNGGLEQYF.

V and J are TRBV12-3 or TRBV12-4 and TRBJ1-6. The CDR3 consists of 14 residues. The CDR3 loop is CASRKEADNSPLHF.